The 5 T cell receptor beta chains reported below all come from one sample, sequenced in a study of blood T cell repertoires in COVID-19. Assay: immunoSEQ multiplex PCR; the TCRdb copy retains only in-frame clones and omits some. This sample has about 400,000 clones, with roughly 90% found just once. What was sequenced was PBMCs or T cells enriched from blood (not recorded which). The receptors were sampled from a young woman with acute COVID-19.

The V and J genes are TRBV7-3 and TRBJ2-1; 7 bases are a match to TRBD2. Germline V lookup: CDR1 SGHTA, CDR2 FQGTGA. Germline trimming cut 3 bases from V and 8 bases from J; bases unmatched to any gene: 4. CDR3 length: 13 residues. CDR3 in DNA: TGTGCCAGCAGCTTGGGGAGGGGAGATGAGCAGTTCTTC. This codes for CASSLGRGDEQFF.

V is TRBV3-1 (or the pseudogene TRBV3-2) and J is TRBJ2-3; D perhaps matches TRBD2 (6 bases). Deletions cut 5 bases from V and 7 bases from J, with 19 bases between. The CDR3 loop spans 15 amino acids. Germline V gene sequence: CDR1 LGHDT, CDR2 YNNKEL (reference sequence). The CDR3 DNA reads TGTGCCAGCAGCTATACGACTGGGACTTCAAATACGCAGTATTTT. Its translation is CASSYTTGTSNTQYF.

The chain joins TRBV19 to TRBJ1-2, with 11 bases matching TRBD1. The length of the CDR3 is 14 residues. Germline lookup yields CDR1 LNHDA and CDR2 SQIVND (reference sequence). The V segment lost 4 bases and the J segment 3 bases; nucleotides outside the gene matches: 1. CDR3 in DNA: TGTGCCAGTAGTAGGGGACAGGGGGACTATGGCTACACCTTC. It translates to CASSRGQGDYGYTF.

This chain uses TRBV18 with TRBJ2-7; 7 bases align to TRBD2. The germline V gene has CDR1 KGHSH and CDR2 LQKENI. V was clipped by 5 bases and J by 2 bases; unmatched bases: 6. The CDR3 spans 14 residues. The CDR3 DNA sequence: TGTGCCAGCTCATCAGGGAGGGAGACCTACGAGCAGTACTTC. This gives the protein CASSSGRETYEQYF.

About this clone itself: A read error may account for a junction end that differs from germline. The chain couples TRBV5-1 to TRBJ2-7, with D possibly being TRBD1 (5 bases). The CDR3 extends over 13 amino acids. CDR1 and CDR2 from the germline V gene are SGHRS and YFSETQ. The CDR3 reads CASTLAGNSEQYF. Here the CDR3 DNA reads TGCGCCAGCACCTTGGCAGGGAACTCCGAGCAGTACTTC.